This TCR beta chain is from a study of blood T cell repertoires in COVID-19. Sequencing used immunoSEQ multiplex PCR; TCRdb keeps in-frame clones, though not all of them. The sample holds some 270,000 clones, approximately 85% seen once. Sequencing used peripheral blood. The source is a human donor with COVID-19, enrolled during active disease. The donor label of this sample is uncertain.

The CDR3, as DNA: TGTGCCATCAGGGGTGGGACTAGCGGTTTCACCGGGGAGCTGTTTTTT. As protein: CAIRGGTSGFTGELFF. V is TRBV10-3 and J is TRBJ2-2; 11 bases align to TRBD2. V lost 6 bases and J lost 4; bases outside the gene matches: 7. Germline-derived CDR1 and CDR2 are ENHRY and SYGVKD. CDR3 length: 16 residues.